This T cell receptor beta chain was found in a study of blood T cell repertoires in COVID-19. This clone was counted once. Grouping used clinical history reported by participants in a survey and questionnaire. Per the germline V gene, CDR1 is KGHSH and CDR2 is LQKENI. With 3 bases clipped from V and 11 bases from J, the junction kept 9 bases outside the gene matches. The CDR3 consists of 16 residues. Here immunoSEQ multiplex PCR was the method, and the copy in TCRdb shows in-frame clones only, minus some. The data hold roughly 150,000 clones, with 84% observed a single time. This TCR was recovered from a woman in her late teens or twenties who had been exposed to COVID-19. The chain couples TRBV18 to TRBJ2-3, with 15 bases that match TRBD2. The sample was PBMCs or T cells enriched from blood (not recorded which). CDR3 DNA: TGTGCCAGCTCACCTCCGGGACTAGCGGGAGGAGAGGTGCAGTATTTT. Its protein product is CASSPPGLAGGEVQYF.